The rows below give T cell receptor beta chains drawn from one sample of a study of blood T cell repertoires in COVID-19. Generated by immunoSEQ multiplex PCR, the TCRdb table keeps only in-frame clones and is missing some. The table lists 150,000 to 200,000 clones, just under 90% of them singletons. Material: peripheral blood. The receptor set was obtained from a woman between 65 and 79 years old with COVID-19, enrolled during active disease. Each CDR3 is given with its conserved first and last residue. The D gene is left open where the match is weak. Clone size is stated in some rows and not others, as once, few, many or a class when expanded.

>.|TRBV18|TRBJ1-1|TRBD1
CASSQKQGGNTEAFF
TGTGCCAGCTCACAGAAACAGGGGGGGAACACTGAAGCTTTCTTT
>.|TRBV4-2|TRBJ1-3|.
CASSQDSRRLPGNTIYF
TGTGCCAGCAGCCAAGATTCTAGGCGGCTGCCTGGAAACACCATATATTTT
>.|TRBV5-1|TRBJ1-1|TRBD1
CASSWGGTGGRNTEAFF
TGCGCCAGCAGCTGGGGAGGGACAGGGGGCCGGAACACTGAAGCTTTCTTT
>.|TRBV6-5|TRBJ1-6|TRBD1
CASGDRGGNSPLHF
TGTGCCAGCGGCGACAGGGGAGGTAATTCACCCCTCCACTTT
>.|TRBV5-1|TRBJ2-1|.
CASSLVSSSLSYNEQFF
TGCGCCAGCAGCTTGGTGTCTAGCTCCCTCTCCTACAATGAGCAGTTCTTC
>.|TRBV7-2|TRBJ1-2|TRBD1
CASSLRGQGWYTF
TGTGCCAGCAGCCTCCGTGGACAGGGATGGTACACCTTC
>.|TRBV28|TRBJ2-5|TRBD2
CASRRGTSGGETQYF
TGTGCCAGCAGACGAGGGACTAGCGGGGGAGAGACCCAGTACTTC
>.|TRBV6-5|TRBJ1-3|.
CASMKGLAAGNTIYF
TGTGCCAGCATGAAGGGGCTGGCGGCTGGAAACACCATATATTTT
>.|TRBV29-1|TRBJ1-1|TRBD1
CSVCGQGATVAFF
TGCAGCGTTTGTGGACAGGGGGCGACGGTAGCTTTCTTT
>.|TRBV28|TRBJ1-5|TRBD1
CASSLDRGLLGNQPQHF
TGTGCCAGCAGCCTGGACAGGGGGCTCTTAGGCAATCAGCCCCAGCATTTT
>.|TRBV7-6|TRBJ2-5|.
CASSAPGLQETQYF
TGTGCCAGCAGCGCCCCGGGTCTTCAAGAGACCCAGTACTTC
>.|TRBV3-1/TRBV3-2|TRBJ2-1|TRBD1
CASSQGQVWGQPYNEQFF
TGTGCCAGCAGCCAAGGTCAAGTCTGGGGACAGCCCTACAATGAGCAGTTCTTC
>.|TRBV9|TRBJ1-2|.
CASSSGQMEYGYTF
TGTGCCAGCAGCTCCGGACAGATGGAATATGGCTACACCTTC
>.|TRBV18|TRBJ1-2|TRBD1
CASSPDRDYGYTF
TGTGCCAGCTCACCGGACAGGGACTATGGCTACACCTTC
>few|TRBV28|TRBJ1-5|TRBD1
CASSYRGNNQPQHF
TGTGCCAGCAGTTACAGGGGTAACAATCAGCCCCAGCATTTT
>.|TRBV15|TRBJ2-7|TRBD2
CATSRDRGGSSYEQYF
TGTGCCACCAGCAGAGATCGGGGGGGGAGCTCCTACGAGCAGTACTTC
>.|TRBV7-2|TRBJ1-3|TRBD1
CATRTGGGNTIYF
TGTGCCACCAGGACAGGTGGTGGAAACACCATATATTTT
>once|TRBV19|TRBJ2-5|TRBD2
CASRTSGNQETQYF
TGTGCCAGCCGGACTAGCGGAAACCAAGAGACCCAGTACTTC
>.|TRBV5-5|TRBJ2-7|TRBD2
CASSLQAGVSYEQYF
TGTGCCAGCAGCTTGCAAGCGGGGGTCTCCTACGAGCAGTACTTC
>.|TRBV5-5|TRBJ2-2|TRBD1
CASSLGRDRAEGELFF
TGTGCCAGCAGCTTGGGCCGGGACAGGGCGGAGGGGGAGCTGTTTTTT
>.|TRBV5-1|TRBJ2-5|TRBD2
CASSPWTSGHQETQYF
TGCGCCAGCAGCCCATGGACTAGCGGGCATCAAGAGACCCAGTACTTC
>.|TRBV18|TRBJ1-1|.
CASSPPNGMNTEAFF
TGTGCCAGCTCACCACCTAACGGGATGAACACTGAAGCTTTCTTT
>.|TRBV19|TRBJ1-2|TRBD1
CASKDREDYTF
TGTGCCAGTAAGGACAGGGAGGACTACACCTTC
>.|TRBV20-1|TRBJ1-1|.
CSARGGTEAFF
TGCAGTGCTCGTGGAGGGACAGAAGCTTTCTTT
>.|TRBV5-4|TRBJ1-2|.
CASSLEGRGGGYTF
TGTGCCAGCAGCTTGGAGGGCAGGGGTGGCGGCTACACCTTC
>.|TRBV2|TRBJ2-7|.
CASSEGGRRQFSYEQYF
TGTGCCAGCAGTGAAGGCGGTCGGAGGCAGTTCTCCTACGAGCAGTACTTC
>.|TRBV3-1/TRBV3-2|TRBJ2-7|TRBD2
CASSSGTSEIYEQYF
TGTGCCAGCAGCTCCGGGACTAGCGAGATCTACGAGCAGTACTTC
>.|TRBV3-1/TRBV3-2|TRBJ1-1|TRBD1
CASSPTWAGQGRSEAFF
TGTGCCAGCAGCCCAACTTGGGCTGGACAGGGAAGAAGTGAAGCTTTCTTT
>.|TRBV28|TRBJ1-1|.
CASSLRSRGNTEAFF
TGTGCCAGCAGTCTCCGTTCCAGGGGGAACACTGAAGCTTTCTTT
>.|TRBV3-1/TRBV3-2|TRBJ1-1|.
CASSMNTEAFF
TGTGCCAGCAGTATGAACACTGAAGCTTTCTTT
>once|TRBV27|TRBJ2-7|TRBD2
CASRGTSTPYEQYF
TGTGCCAGCAGGGGGACTAGCACCCCCTACGAGCAGTACTTC
>.|TRBV19|TRBJ2-7|TRBD1
CASSNRDRAYEQYF
TGTGCCAGTAGTAACCGGGACAGGGCCTACGAGCAGTACTTC
>.|TRBV15|TRBJ1-2|TRBD1
CATSRVRQGAGYGYTF
TGTGCCACCAGCAGAGTCCGACAGGGGGCGGGCTATGGCTACACCTTC
>once|TRBV3-1/TRBV3-2|TRBJ1-4|TRBD1
CASSRTGGNEKLFF
TGTGCCAGCAGCCGAACAGGGGGAAATGAAAAACTGTTTTTT
>.|TRBV6-1|TRBJ1-5|.
CASSEQGSNQPQHF
TGTGCCAGCAGTGAACAGGGAAGCAATCAGCCCCAGCATTTT
>.|TRBV7-9|TRBJ2-7|.
CASSLAGRGNYEQYF
TGTGCCAGCAGCTTAGCTGGCCGGGGAAACTACGAGCAGTACTTC
>.|TRBV11-2|TRBJ2-3|TRBD1
CASSDRGRVADTQYF
TGTGCCAGCAGCGACAGGGGGCGCGTGGCAGATACGCAGTATTTT
>.|TRBV5-6|TRBJ1-5|.
CASSWTAAGRNQPQHF
TGTGCCAGCAGCTGGACTGCGGCTGGGCGCAATCAGCCCCAGCATTTT
>.|TRBV2|TRBJ1-5|.
CATGQTLSNQPQHF
TGTGCCACAGGACAAACACTTAGCAATCAGCCCCAGCATTTT
>.|TRBV5-5|TRBJ1-3|.
CASSLNSQGNTIYF
TGTGCCAGCAGCTTGAACAGCCAAGGAAACACCATATATTTT
>.|TRBV18|TRBJ1-1|.
CASSPLIGGMNTEAFF
TGTGCCAGCTCACCACTGATTGGGGGCATGAACACTGAAGCTTTCTTT
>.|TRBV27|TRBJ2-7|.
CASRPQALSYEQYF
TGTGCCAGCAGACCCCAGGCCCTTAGCTACGAGCAGTACTTC
>.|TRBV5-6|TRBJ1-1|TRBD1
CASSLSRTGGTEAFF
TGTGCCAGCAGCTTGTCCCGGACAGGGGGCACTGAAGCTTTCTTT
>.|TRBV2|TRBJ2-3|.
CASRGGLGTDTQYF
TGTGCCAGCAGGGGGGGGCTGGGCACAGATACGCAGTATTTT
>.|TRBV7-9|TRBJ1-5|TRBD1
CASSSDRGGQPQHF
TGTGCCAGCAGCTCCGACAGGGGCGGCCAGCCCCAGCATTTT
>.|TRBV6-5|TRBJ1-4|TRBD1
CASSYTWRTGEEKLFF
TGTGCCAGCAGTTACACTTGGCGGACAGGGGAGGAAAAACTGTTTTTT
>.|TRBV7-9|TRBJ2-7|TRBD1
CASSDTGTGVYEQYF
TGTGCCAGCAGCGACACCGGGACAGGGGTGTACGAGCAGTACTTC
>.|TRBV5-4|TRBJ2-3|.
CASSAEPGTDTQYF
TGTGCCAGCAGCGCGGAGCCGGGCACAGATACGCAGTATTTT